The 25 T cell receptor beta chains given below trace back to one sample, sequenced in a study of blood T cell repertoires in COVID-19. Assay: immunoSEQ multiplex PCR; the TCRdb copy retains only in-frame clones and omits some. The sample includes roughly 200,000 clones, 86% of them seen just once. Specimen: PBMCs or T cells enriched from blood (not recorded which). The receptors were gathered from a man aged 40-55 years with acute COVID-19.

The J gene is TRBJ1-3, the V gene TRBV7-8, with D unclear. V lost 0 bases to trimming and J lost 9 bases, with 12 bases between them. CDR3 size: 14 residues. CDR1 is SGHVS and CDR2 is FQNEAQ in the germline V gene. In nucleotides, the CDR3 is TGTGCCAGCAGCTTAGCGCTAAGCGGAGCCACCATATATTTT. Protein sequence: CASSLALSGATIYF.

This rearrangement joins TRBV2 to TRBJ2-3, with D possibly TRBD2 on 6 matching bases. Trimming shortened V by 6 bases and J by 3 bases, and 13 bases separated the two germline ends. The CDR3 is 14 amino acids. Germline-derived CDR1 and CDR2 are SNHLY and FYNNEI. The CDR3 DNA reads TGTGCCAGCAGGGGCAGGGAGGCTACAGATACGCAGTATTTT. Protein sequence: CASRGREATDTQYF. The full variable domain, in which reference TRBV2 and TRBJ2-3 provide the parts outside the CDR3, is EPEVTQTPSHQVTQMGQEVILRCVPISNHLYFYWYRQILGQKVEFLVSFYNNEISEKSEIFDDQFSVERPDGSNFTLKIRSTKLEDSAMYFCASRGREATDTQYFGPGTRLTVL.

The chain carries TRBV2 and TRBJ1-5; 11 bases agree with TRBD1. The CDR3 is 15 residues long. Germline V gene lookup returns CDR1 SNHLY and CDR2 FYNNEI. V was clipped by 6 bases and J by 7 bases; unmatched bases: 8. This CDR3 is CASRLDRGQRQPQHF. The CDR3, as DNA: TGTGCCAGCAGGTTGGACAGGGGGCAACGGCAGCCCCAGCATTTT. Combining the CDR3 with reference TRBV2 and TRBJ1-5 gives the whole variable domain EPEVTQTPSHQVTQMGQEVILRCVPISNHLYFYWYRQILGQKVEFLVSFYNNEISEKSEIFDDQFSVERPDGSNFTLKIRSTKLEDSAMYFCASRLDRGQRQPQHFGDGTRLSIL.

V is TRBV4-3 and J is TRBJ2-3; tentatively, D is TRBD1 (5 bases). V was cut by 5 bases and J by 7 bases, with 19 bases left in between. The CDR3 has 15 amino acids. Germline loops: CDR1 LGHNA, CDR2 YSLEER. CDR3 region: CASSDPTSGINTQYF. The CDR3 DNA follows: TGCGCCAGCAGCGACCCCACATCAGGGATAAATACGCAGTATTTT.

The CDR3 nucleotides are TGTGCCAGCAGTTGGGAGACTGGCGAGCAGTACTTC. This gives the protein CASSWETGEQYF. The gene calls are TRBV12-3 or TRBV12-4 and TRBJ2-7; perhaps TRBD2 as D (5 bases). The CDR3 totals 12 residues. The V end lost 4 bases, the J end lost 6 bases, and 10 bases lay between the germline ends.

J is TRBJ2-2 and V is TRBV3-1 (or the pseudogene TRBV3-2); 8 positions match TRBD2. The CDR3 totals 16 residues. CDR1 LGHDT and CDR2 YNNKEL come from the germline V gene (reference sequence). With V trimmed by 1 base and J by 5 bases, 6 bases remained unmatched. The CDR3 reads CASSQVGLARTGELFF. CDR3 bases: TGTGCCAGCAGCCAAGTAGGACTAGCACGGACCGGGGAGCTGTTTTTT.

The CDR3 spells CASREYGTASGYTF. The DNA of the CDR3 is TGTGCCAGCAGAGAGTACGGGACAGCGTCCGGCTACACCTTC. The chain employs TRBV6-6 and TRBJ1-2, with TRBD1 identical over 7 bases. Germline-derived CDR1 and CDR2 are MNHNY and SVGAGI (reference sequence). The CDR3 length is 14 residues. V trimming: 6 bases; J trimming: 8 bases; junction bases outside the gene matches: 12.

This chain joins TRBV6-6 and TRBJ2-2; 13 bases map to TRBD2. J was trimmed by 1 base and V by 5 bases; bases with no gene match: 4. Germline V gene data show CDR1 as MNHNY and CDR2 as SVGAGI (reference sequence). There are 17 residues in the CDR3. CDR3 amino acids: CASSPGLAGLNTGELFF. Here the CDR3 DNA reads TGTGCCAGCAGTCCGGGACTAGCGGGATTGAACACCGGGGAGCTGTTTTTT.

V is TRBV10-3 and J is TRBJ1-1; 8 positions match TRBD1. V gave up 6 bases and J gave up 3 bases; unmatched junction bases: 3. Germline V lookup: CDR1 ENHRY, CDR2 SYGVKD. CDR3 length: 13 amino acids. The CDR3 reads CAIRGTGDTEAFF. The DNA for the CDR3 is TGTGCCATCAGGGGGACAGGTGACACTGAAGCTTTCTTT.

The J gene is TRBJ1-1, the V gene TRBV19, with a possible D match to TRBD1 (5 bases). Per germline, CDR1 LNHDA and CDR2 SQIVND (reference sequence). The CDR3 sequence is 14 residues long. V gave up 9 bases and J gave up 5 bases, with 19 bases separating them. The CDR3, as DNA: TGTGCCAGCAGACCTCAAACAGGTACAACTGAAGCTTTCTTT. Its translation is CASRPQTGTTEAFF.

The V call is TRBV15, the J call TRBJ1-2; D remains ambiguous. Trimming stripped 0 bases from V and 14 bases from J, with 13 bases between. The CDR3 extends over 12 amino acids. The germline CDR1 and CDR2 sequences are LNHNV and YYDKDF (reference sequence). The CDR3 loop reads CATSRDYRTQTF. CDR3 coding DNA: TGTGCCACCAGCAGAGATTATCGGACTCAGACCTTC.

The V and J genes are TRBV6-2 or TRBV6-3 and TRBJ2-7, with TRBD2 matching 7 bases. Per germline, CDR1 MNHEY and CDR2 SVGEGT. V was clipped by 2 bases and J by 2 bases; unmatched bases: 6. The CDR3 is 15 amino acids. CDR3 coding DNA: TGTGCCAGCAGTTACCGGCCAGGGACTACCTACGAGCAGTACTTC. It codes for CASSYRPGTTYEQYF.

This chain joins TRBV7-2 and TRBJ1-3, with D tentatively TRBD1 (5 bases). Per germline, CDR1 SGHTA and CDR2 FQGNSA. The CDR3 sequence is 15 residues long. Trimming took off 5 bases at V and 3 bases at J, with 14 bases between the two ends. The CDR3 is CASSASRVHGNTIYF. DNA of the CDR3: TGTGCCAGCAGCGCCAGCAGGGTTCATGGAAACACCATATATTTT.

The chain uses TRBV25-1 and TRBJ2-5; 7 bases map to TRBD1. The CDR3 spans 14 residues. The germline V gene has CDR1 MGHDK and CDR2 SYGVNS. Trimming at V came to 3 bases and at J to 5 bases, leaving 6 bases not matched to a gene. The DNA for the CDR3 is TGTGCCAGCAGTGAGCAGACAGGGCGGGAGACCCAGTACTTC. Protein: CASSEQTGRETQYF. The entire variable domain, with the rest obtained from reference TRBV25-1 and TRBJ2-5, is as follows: EADIYQTPRYLVIGTGKKITLECSQTMGHDKMYWYQQDPGMELHLIHYSYGVNSTEKGDLSSESTVSRIRTEHFPLTLESARPSHTSQYLCASSEQTGRETQYFGPGTRLLVL.

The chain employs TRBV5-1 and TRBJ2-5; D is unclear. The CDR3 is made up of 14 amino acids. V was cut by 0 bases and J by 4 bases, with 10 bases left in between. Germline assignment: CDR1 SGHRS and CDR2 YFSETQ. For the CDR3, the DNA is TGCGCCAGCAGCTTGGCCCAGGCAAGAGAGACCCAGTACTTC. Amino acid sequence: CASSLAQARETQYF.

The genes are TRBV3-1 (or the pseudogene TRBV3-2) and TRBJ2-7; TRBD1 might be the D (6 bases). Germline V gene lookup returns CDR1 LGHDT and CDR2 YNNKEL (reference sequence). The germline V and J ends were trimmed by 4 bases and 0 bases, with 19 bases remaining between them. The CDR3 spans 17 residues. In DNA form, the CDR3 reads TGTGCCAGCAGCCGAAATCCACCCACAGGGTTCTCCTACGAGCAGTACTTC. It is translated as CASSRNPPTGFSYEQYF.

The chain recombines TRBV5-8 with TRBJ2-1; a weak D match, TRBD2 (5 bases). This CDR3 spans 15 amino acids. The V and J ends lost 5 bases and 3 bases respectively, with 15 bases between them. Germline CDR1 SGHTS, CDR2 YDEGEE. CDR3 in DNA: TGTGCCAGCAGGTCCAACGGGGTGGACTACAATGAGCAGTTCTTC. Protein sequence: CASRSNGVDYNEQFF.

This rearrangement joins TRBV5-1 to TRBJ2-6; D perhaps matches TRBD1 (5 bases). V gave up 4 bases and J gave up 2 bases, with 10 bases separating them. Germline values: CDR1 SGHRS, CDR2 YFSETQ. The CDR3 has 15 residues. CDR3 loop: CASSGALTGANVLTF. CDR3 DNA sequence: TGCGCCAGCAGCGGGGCGCTAACTGGGGCCAACGTCCTGACTTTC.

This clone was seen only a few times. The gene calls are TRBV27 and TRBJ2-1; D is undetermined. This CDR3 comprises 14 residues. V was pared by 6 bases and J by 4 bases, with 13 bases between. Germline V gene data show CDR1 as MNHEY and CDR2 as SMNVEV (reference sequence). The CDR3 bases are TGTGCCAGCAGGCCTACCGAGGCGTACAATGAGCAGTTCTTC. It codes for CASRPTEAYNEQFF.

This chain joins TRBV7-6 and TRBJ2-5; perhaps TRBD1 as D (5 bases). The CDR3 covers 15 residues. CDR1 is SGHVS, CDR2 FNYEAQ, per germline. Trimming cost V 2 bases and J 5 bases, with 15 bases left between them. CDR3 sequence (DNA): TGTGCCAGCAGCTTACAGGGAAACATAAGGGAGACCCAGTACTTC. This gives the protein CASSLQGNIRETQYF.

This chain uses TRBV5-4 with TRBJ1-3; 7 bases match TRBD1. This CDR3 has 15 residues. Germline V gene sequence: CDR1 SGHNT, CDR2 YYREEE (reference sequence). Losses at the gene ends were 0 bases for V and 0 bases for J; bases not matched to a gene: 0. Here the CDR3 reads CASSLGTGSGNTIYF. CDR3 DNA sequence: TGTGCCAGCAGCTTGGGGACAGGCTCTGGAAACACCATATATTTT.

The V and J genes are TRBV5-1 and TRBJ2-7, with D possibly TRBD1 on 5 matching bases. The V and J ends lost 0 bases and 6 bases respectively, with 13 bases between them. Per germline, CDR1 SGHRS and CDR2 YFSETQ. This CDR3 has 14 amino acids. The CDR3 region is CASSLAQGNPEQYF. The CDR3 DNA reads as TGCGCCAGCAGCTTGGCGCAGGGAAACCCCGAGCAGTACTTC.

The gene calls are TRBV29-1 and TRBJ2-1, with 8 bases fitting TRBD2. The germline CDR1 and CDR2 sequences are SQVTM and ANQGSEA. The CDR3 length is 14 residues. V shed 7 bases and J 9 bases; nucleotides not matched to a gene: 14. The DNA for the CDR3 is TGCAGCGCCCGGTTCGGGAGGGGTACAGGTGAGCAGTTCTTC. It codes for CSARFGRGTGEQFF.

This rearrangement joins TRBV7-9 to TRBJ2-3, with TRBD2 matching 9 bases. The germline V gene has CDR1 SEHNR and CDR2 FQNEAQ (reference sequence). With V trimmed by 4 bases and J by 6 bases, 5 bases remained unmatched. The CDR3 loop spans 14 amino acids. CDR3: CASSSSGRSDTQYF. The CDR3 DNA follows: TGTGCCAGCAGCTCAAGCGGGAGGTCTGATACGCAGTATTTT. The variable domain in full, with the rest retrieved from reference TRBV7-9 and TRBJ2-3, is DTGVSQNPRHKITKRGQNVTFRCDPISEHNRLYWYRQTLGQGPEFLTYFQNEAQLEKSRLLSDRFSAERPKGSFSTLEIQRTEQGDSAMYLCASSSSGRSDTQYFGPGTRLTVL.

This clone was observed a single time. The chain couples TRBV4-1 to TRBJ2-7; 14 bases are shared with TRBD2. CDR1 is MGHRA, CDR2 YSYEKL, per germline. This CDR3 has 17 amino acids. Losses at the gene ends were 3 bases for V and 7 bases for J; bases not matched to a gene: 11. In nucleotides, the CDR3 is TGCGCCAGCAGCCAGGCGCAGGGACTAGCGGGAGAACGAGAGCAGTACTTC. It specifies CASSQAQGLAGEREQYF.